The text below deals with one T cell receptor beta chain. There are a few counts of this clonotype. What antigen it recognizes has not been identified. Base qualities are not recorded, but no much larger clone differs from it by a single base. The germline V gene sets CDR1 to SGHAT and CDR2 to FQNNGV. Measured from the cysteine to the phenylalanine, the CDR3 is 18 residues long. The sequence is cut down to CDR3 DNA, 54 bases in frame from base 1. V is clipped by 0 bases and J by 0 bases, and the sequence between their germline boundaries is 15 bases long. The sample is drawn from a study of identical twins (dated by TCRdb to the mid-2010s). The study in broad terms: TCR alpha and beta repertoires from monozygotic twins, unrelated adults of various ages and cord blood were deep-sequenced to test whether fetal clonotypes persist. To rule out contamination, replicate twin experiments were performed at different times with different library preparation protocols.

Summary of the overall study and its limitations: Recombination models systematically underestimated out-of-frame TCR alpha sharing in monozygotic twins but agreed with sharing between unrelated individuals. The excess sharing between twins in beta out-of-frame sequences was weaker because fewer shared sequences reduced the signal-to-noise ratio. Fewer insertions were carried by abundant cord blood beta clonotypes; a weaker similar trend was observed in young adult naive repertoires, while no such trend was observed in memory repertoires. Because the same donors could not be followed over many years, the conclusions depended on cross-sectional statistical analysis. Zero-insertion analyses could be partly confounded by invariant T cells such as MAIT and iNKT, although diverse VJ usage argued against such confounding for most clonotypes. Out-of-frame TCR alpha sequences shared between twins showed an excess of low generation-probability sequences compared with coincidental sharing between unrelated individuals.

All donors were healthy Caucasians. Three unrelated non-twin adults were also sequenced: a male aged 18 to 30, a male aged 50 to 59 and a female aged 50 to 59. Using Miltenyi CD45RO+ enrichment and human naive T-cell isolation kits, memory (CD45RO+) and naive T cells were isolated from PBMC. Library preparation used 5' RACE. Reads for this sample came from an Illumina HiSeq 2000. Template switching introduced a universal primer binding site; the final cDNA contained a unique molecular identifier, enabling accurate counting of TCR cDNA molecules. First-strand cDNA for TCR alpha and beta chains was synthesized from specific primers in the conserved constant-segment region. To control for contamination, every cDNA library was double barcoded, receiving both a SMART-Mk sample barcode and Illumina barcodes. TruSeq adapter sequences along with Illumina sample barcodes were introduced in two successive PCR steps. The Illumina HiSeq platform was used with custom primers to sequence TCR alpha and beta cDNA libraries. As for the original processing: Unique molecular identifiers were extracted from raw reads with MiGEC, and CDR3 positions were determined with MiXCR. Recombination models were inferred per individual with the repgenHMM and IGoR tools using an EM algorithm. The analysis of shared clonotypes was done with the tcR package in R, with sharing normalized by the product of cloneset sizes. To study raw recombination free of thymic and clonal selection effects, out-of-frame nonproductive sequences were analyzed. TCRdb trimmed public reads at Q25 via fastp, called clones via MiXCR and kept in-frame beta chains. All rows with the same CDR3 protein become a single entry with the most common DNA and genes. The V and J calls and clone size come from TCRdb's table, not from the authors' own analysis. The sample records 420,000 or so distinct CDR3 sequences, approximately 18% of which are singletons. The ten most abundant clones make up around 12% of the sample.

The sample taken for sequencing was naive T cells sorted from blood. The sample's cell subset or site label, decoded: cells isolated with a human naive T-cell isolation kit. The TCR originated in a man in his forties or fifties in good health. The rearranged chain carries TRBV11-2 and TRBJ2-1; the D gene is possibly TRBD2, with 6 bases matching. Here the CDR3 is given as CASSLDIVGGASYNEQFF. The DNA sequence is given as TGTGCCAGCAGCTTAGATATAGTTGGAGGGGCCTCCTACAATGAGCAGTTCTTC.